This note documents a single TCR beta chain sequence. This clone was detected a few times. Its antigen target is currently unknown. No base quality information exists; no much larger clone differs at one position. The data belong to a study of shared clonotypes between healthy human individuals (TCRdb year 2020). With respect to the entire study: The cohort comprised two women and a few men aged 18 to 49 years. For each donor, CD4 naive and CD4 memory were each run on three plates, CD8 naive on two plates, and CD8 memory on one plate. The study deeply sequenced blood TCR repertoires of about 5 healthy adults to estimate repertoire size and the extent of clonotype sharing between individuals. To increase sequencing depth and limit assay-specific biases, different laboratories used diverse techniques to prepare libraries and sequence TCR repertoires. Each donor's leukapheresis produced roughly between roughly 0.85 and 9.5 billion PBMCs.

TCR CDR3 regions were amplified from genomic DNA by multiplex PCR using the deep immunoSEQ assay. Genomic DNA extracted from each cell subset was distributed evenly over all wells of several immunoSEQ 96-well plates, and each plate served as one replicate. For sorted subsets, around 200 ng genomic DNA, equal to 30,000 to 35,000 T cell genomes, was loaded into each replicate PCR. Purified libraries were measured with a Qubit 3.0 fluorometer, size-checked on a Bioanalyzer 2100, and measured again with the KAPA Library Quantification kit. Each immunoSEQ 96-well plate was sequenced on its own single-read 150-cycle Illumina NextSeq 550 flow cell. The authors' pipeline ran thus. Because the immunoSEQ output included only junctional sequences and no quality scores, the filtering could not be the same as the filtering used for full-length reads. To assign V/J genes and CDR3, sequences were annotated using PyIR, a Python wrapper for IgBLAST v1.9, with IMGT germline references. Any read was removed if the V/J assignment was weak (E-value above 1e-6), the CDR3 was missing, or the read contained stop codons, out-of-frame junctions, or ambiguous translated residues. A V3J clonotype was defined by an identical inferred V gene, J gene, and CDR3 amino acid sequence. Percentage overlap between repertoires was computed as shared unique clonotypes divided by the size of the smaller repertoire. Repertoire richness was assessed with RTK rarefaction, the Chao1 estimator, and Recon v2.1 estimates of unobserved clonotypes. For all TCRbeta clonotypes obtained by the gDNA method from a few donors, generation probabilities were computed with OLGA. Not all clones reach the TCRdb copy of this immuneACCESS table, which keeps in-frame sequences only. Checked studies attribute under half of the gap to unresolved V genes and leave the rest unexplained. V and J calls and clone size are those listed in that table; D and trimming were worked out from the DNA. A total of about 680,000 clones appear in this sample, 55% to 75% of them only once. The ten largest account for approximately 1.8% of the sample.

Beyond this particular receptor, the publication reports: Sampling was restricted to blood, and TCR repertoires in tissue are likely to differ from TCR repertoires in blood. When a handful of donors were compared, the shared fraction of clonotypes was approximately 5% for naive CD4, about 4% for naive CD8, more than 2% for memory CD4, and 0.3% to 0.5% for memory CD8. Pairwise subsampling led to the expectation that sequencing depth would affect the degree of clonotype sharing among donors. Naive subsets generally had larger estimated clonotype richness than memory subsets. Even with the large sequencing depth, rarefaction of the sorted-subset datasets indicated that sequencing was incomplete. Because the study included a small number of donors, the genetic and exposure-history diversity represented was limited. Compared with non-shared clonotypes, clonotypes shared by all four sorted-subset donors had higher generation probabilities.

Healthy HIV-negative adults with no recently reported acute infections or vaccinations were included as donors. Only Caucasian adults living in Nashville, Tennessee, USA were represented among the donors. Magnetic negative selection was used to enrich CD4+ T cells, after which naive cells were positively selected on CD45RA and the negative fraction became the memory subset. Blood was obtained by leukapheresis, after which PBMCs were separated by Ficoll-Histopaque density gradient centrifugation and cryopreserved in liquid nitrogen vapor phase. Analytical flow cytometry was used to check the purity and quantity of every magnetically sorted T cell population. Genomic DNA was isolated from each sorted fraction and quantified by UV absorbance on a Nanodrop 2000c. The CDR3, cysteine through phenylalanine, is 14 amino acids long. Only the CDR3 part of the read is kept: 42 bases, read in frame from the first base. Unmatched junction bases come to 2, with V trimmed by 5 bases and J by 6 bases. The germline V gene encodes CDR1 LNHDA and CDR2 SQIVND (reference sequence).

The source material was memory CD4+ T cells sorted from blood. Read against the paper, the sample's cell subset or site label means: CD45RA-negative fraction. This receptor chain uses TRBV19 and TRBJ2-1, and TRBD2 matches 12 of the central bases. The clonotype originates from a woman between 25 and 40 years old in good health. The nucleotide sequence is TGTGCCAGTAGTGTGACTAGCGGGAGCAATGAGCAGTTCTTC. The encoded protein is CASSVTSGSNEQFF.